The clone carrying this T cell receptor (beta chain) was found a few times. The assay was immunoSEQ multiplex PCR, and TCRdb's table has in-frame clones only and misses some. The data hold 170,000 or so clones, with more than 85% observed a single time. This specimen belongs to a study of control samples from healthy donors and cancer patients. V trimming: 6 bases; J trimming: 6 bases; junction bases outside the gene matches: 14. The germline V gene encodes CDR1 MNHEY and CDR2 SVGAGI. This CDR3 comprises 15 residues. The gene calls are TRBV6-5 and TRBJ2-7, with TRBD2 identical over 7 bases. Sequences were obtained from blood. The receptor was isolated from a woman in her 40s in good health. The CDR3 region is CASRSLGREVGEQYF. In nucleotides, the CDR3 is TGTGCCAGCAGAAGCCTAGGGAGGGAAGTGGGCGAGCAGTACTTC.